This T cell receptor beta chain is drawn from a study of cytomegalovirus exposure and HLA in healthy donors. At the level of the study: As released early, the data held 85 million to 95 million unique TCRs from HLA-typed donors. Points from the study as a whole: An analysis that was carried out later associated 17,000 or so TCR beta sequences with HLA alleles at 0.05 false discovery rate. Most TCR sequences showed up rarely, but some public TCRs showed up in many donors.

Despite likely unrecorded immune exposures, the donors were nominally healthy at the time of sampling. In germline, CDR1 is MDHEN, CDR2 SYDVKM. The CDR3 length is 14 residues. The J segment lost 3 bases and the V segment lost 6 bases, leaving 8 bases of the junction unmatched. PCR employed 60 Vbeta and 13 Jbeta primers. Generated by immunoSEQ multiplex PCR, the TCRdb table keeps only in-frame clones and is missing some. The table has 110,000 to 150,000 clones, around three quarters seen once. Note on this clone: The antigen remains undetermined.

This TCR derives from a woman aged 18-29 years in good health and CMV-seropositive. This chain links TRBV28 with TRBJ2-7, with 7 positions matching TRBD1. Sequencing was carried out using PBMCs. CDR3 DNA sequence: TGTGCCAGCAGGAGACAGGGCGTGAGCTACGAGCAGTACTTC. This sequence encodes CASRRQGVSYEQYF. Full variable domain (outside the CDR3, taken from reference TRBV28 and TRBJ2-7): DVKVTQSSRYLVKRTGEKVFLECVQDMDHENMFWYRQDPGLGLRLIYFSYDVKMKEKGDIPEGYSVSREKKERFSLILESASTNQTSMYLCASRRQGVSYEQYFGPGTRLTVT.